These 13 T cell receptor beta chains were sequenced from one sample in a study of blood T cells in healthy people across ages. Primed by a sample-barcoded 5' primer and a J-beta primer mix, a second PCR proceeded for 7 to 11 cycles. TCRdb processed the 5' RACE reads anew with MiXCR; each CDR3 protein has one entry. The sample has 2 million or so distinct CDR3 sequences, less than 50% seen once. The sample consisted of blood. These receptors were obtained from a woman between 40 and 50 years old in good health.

CDR3 residues: CASADRSGIGSYEQYF. The CDR3 bases are TGTGCTAGCGCCGACCGGTCAGGCATCGGTTCCTACGAGCAGTACTTC. The chain links TRBV5-5 to TRBJ2-7, with D tentatively TRBD2 (5 bases). The CDR3 consists of 16 residues. The germline gives CDR1 SGHKS, CDR2 YYEKEE (reference sequence).

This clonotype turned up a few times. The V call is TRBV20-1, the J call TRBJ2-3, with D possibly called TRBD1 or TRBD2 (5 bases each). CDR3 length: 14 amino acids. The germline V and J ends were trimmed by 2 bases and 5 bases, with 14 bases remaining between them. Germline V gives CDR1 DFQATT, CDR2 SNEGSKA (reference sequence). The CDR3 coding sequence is TGCAGTGCTAGAAAGGTTGGGGGAATAGATACGCAGTATTTT. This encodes CSARKVGGIDTQYF.

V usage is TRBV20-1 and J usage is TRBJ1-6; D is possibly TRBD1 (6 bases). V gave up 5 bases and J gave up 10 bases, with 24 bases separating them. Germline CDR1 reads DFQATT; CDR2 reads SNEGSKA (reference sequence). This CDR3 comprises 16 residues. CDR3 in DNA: TGCAGTGCTCTGAGGGGGAGACAGGACCGAATGTCACCCCTCCACTTT. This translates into CSALRGRQDRMSPLHF.

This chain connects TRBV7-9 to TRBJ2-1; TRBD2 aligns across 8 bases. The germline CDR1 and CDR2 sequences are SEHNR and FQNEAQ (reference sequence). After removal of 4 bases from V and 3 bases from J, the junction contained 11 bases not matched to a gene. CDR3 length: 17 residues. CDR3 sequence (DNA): TGTGCCAGCAGCTGGCCCGCGCTAGCGGGTAACTACAATGAGCAGTTCTTC. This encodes CASSWPALAGNYNEQFF.

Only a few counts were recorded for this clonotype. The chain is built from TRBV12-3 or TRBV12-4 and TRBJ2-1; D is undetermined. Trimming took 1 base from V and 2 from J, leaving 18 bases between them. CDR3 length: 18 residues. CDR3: CASSLVSVLGLPYNEQFF. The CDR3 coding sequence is TGTGCCAGCAGTTTAGTTTCTGTGCTCGGGTTACCCTACAATGAGCAGTTCTTC.

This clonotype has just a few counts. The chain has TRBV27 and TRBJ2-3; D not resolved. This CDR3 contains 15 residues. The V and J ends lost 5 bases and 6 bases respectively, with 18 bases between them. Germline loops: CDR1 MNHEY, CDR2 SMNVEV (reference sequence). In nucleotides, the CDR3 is TGTGCCAGCAGTCCACTCGGGCTGGGTGACGATACGCAGTATTTT. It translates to CASSPLGLGDDTQYF.

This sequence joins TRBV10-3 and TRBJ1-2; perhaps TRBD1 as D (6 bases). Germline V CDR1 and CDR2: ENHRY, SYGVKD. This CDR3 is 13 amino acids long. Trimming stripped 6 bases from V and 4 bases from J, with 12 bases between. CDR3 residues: CAIRPQGSYGYTF. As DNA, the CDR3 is TGTGCCATCAGGCCACAGGGAAGCTATGGCTACACCTTC.

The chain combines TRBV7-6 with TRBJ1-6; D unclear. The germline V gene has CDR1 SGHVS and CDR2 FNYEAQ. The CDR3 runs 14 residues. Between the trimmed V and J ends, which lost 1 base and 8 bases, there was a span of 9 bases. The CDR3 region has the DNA TGTGCCAGCAGCTTAGACAGTAGTTATTCACCCCTCCACTTT. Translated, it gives CASSLDSSYSPLHF.

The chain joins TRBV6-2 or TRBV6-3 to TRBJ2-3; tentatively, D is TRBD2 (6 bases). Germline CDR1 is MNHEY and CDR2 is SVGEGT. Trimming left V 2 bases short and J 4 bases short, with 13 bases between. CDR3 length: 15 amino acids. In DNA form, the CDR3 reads TGTGCCAGCAGTTACCCGACTAGTGTGTCAGATACGCAGTATTTT. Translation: CASSYPTSVSDTQYF.

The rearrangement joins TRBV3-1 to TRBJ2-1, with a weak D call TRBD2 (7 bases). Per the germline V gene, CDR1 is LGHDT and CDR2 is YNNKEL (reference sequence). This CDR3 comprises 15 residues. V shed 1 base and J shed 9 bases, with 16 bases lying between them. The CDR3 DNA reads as TGTGCCAGCAGCCAAGGCCGTACAGGGAGGGGTGAGCAGTTCTTC. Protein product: CASSQGRTGRGEQFF.

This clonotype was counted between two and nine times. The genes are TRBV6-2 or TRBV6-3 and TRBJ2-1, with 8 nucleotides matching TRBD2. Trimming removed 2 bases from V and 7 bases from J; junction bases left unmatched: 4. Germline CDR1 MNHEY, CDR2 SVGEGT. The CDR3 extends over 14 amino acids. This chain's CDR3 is CASSYVAGKNEQFF. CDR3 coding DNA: TGTGCCAGCAGTTACGTAGCGGGGAAAAATGAGCAGTTCTTC.

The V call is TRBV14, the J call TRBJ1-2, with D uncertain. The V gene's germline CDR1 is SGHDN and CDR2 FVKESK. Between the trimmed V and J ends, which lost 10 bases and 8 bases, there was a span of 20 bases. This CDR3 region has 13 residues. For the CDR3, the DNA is TGTGCCACCGAAAGTCCGGGCCGGCGAGGCTACACCTTC. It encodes CATESPGRRGYTF.

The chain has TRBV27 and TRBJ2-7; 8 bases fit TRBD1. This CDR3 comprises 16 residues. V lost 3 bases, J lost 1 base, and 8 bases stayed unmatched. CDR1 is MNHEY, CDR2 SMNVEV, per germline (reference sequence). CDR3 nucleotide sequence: TGTGCCAGCAGTTTGACAGGACAGGGAATATCCTACGAGCAGTACTTC. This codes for CASSLTGQGISYEQYF.